Each of the 14 T cell receptor beta chains below was sequenced from the same sample in a study of blood T cells in healthy people across ages. A sample-barcoded 5' primer and a J-beta primer mix were used in a second PCR of about 7 to 12 cycles. Each CDR3 protein gets one entry after TCRdb re-called the 5' RACE reads with MiXCR. This table holds about 620,000 distinct CDR3 sequences, 20% to 25% found once. Material for sequencing was blood. The receptors were sampled from a man aged 65-85 years in good health.

This clonotype occurred a few times. The chain recombines TRBV10-3 with TRBJ1-6; no reliable D call. V gave up 6 bases and J gave up 6 bases, with 18 bases separating them. The CDR3 extends over 16 amino acids. Germline CDR1 reads ENHRY; CDR2 reads SYGVKD. The CDR3 nucleotides are TGTGCCATCAGCCGAGGAGGTGAGGGTCCTAATTCACCCCTCCACTTT. Translation: CAISRGGEGPNSPLHF.

This rearrangement joins TRBV4-3 to TRBJ2-1, with D perhaps being TRBD1 or TRBD2 (5 bases each). The J call may not be correct, given that the DNA end is closer to TRBJ2-5. The CDR3 covers 15 residues. CDR1 LGHNA and CDR2 YSLEER come from the germline V gene. CDR3 coding DNA: TGCGCCAGCAGCCAAGATCGGGGCAGAGCCGAGACCCAGTACTTC. Its translation: CASSQDRGRAETQYF.

This clonotype was detected a few times. J is TRBJ2-2 and V is TRBV20-1, with TRBD2 identical over 11 bases. The V and J ends lost 6 bases and 7 bases, in that order; junction bases with no gene match: 13. The germline CDR1 and CDR2 sequences are DFQATT and SNEGSKA (reference sequence). CDR3 length: 16 residues. The CDR3 bases are TGCAGTGCACTGGGACTAGCGGATACTGTTGACGGGGAGCTGTTTTTT. This sequence encodes CSALGLADTVDGELFF.

This clonotype was counted a few times. V usage is TRBV28 and J usage is TRBJ2-7, with D perhaps TRBD2 (6 bases). CDR1 is MDHEN and CDR2 is SYDVKM in the germline V gene. The V end lost 4 bases, the J end lost 3 bases, and 31 bases lay between the germline ends. The CDR3 spans 20 residues. CDR3 coding DNA: TGTGCCAGCAGTTCCCCGGGACGGAGGCTAGCTGGAGGGCTTATCTACGAGCAGTACTTC. This codes for CASSSPGRRLAGGLIYEQYF. The complete variable domain, with remaining parts taken from reference TRBV28 and TRBJ2-7, reads DVKVTQSSRYLVKRTGEKVFLECVQDMDHENMFWYRQDPGLGLRLIYFSYDVKMKEKGDIPEGYSVSREKKERFSLILESASTNQTSMYLCASSSPGRRLAGGLIYEQYFGPGTRLTVT.

This clonotype was seen a handful of times. CDR3 nucleotide sequence: TGCAGCGTTCTGTCTTCACAGGGACCCGAGCAGTACTTC. Translation gives CSVLSSQGPEQYF. This chain uses TRBV29-1 with TRBJ2-7; possibly TRBD1 for D (6 bases). Between the trimmed V and J ends, which lost 5 bases and 6 bases, there was a span of 17 bases. The CDR3 length is 13 residues. Germline V lookup: CDR1 SQVTM, CDR2 ANQGSEA.

The rearrangement links TRBV29-1 to TRBJ1-2; D gene uncertain. Germline V gene lookup returns CDR1 SQVTM and CDR2 ANQGSEA. The CDR3 spans 11 residues. With 6 bases removed from V and 1 base from J, the gap between germline ends came to 6 bases. Here the CDR3 reads CSVSLNYGYTF. The CDR3 coding sequence is TGCAGCGTCAGCCTTAACTATGGCTACACCTTC.

This clonotype was counted at least ten times. The chain uses TRBV6-6 and TRBJ2-1; D might be TRBD1 (5 bases). This CDR3 is 13 amino acids long. V dropped 5 bases and J dropped 4 bases, with 9 bases sitting between them. Germline CDR1 MNHNY, CDR2 SVGAGI (reference sequence). CDR3 nucleotides: TGTGCCAGCAGTGCGGACACTTACAATGAGCAGTTCTTC. It is translated as CASSADTYNEQFF.

This clonotype showed up just a few times. The chain employs TRBV5-6 and TRBJ2-1; 10 bases are shared with TRBD2. Germline CDR1 and CDR2: SGHDT and YYEEEE. This CDR3 is built from 16 residues. V gave up 4 bases and J gave up 3 bases; unmatched junction bases: 7. The CDR3 sequence: CASSLLSGRVYNEQFF. CDR3 sequence (DNA): TGTGCCAGCAGCCTCCTCAGCGGGAGGGTCTACAATGAGCAGTTCTTC.

This clonotype has a handful of counts. The rearrangement joins TRBV6-6 to TRBJ2-5; D may be TRBD1 (6 bases). The J call could be wrong; TRBJ2-7 is a better fit for the DNA end. The V gene's germline CDR1 is MNHNY and CDR2 SVGAGI (reference sequence). There are 16 residues in the CDR3. The DNA of the CDR3 is TGTGCCAGCAGTTACTCCCCGGACAGTCCAAACTACGAGCAGTACTTC. Protein: CASSYSPDSPNYEQYF.

This clonotype showed up many times. The chain employs TRBV5-1 and TRBJ2-5, with 7 nucleotides matching TRBD1. The V gene's germline CDR1 is SGHRS and CDR2 YFSETQ. The junction had 9 bases not matched to a gene; V was cut back by 3 bases and J by 4 bases. The CDR3 is 15 residues long. In nucleotides, the CDR3 is TGCGCCAGCAGCTCCGACAGGGTGTACGGAGAGACCCAGTACTTC. As protein: CASSSDRVYGETQYF.

This clonotype turned up a few times. This sequence joins TRBV7-9 and TRBJ2-2; tentatively, D is TRBD1 (6 bases). Trimming took 2 bases from V and 1 from J, leaving 11 bases between them. This CDR3 has 16 residues. Germline V gene sequence: CDR1 SEHNR, CDR2 FQNEAQ (reference sequence). The chain's CDR3 is CASSLQGPVNTGELFF. CDR3 DNA sequence: TGTGCCAGCAGCTTACAGGGGCCCGTGAACACCGGGGAGCTGTTTTTT.

In this sample, this clonotype turned up once. The J gene is TRBJ2-3, the V gene TRBV5-5; 8 bases match TRBD2. The CDR3 is made up of 17 amino acids. V dropped 2 bases and J dropped 1; count of bases not matched to a gene: 9. Per germline, CDR1 SGHKS and CDR2 YYEKEE (reference sequence). The chain's CDR3 is CASSLGLAGLGTDTQYF. DNA for the CDR3: TGTGCCAGCAGCTTAGGGCTAGCGGGTTTGGGCACAGATACGCAGTATTTT.

This clonotype was seen ten or more times. The J gene is TRBJ2-5, the V gene TRBV5-1; 10 bases align to TRBD2. J gave up 3 bases and V 3 bases, and 5 bases lay outside the gene matches. CDR1 and CDR2 from the germline V gene are SGHRS and YFSETQ. The CDR3 runs to 15 residues. The DNA for the CDR3 is TGCGCCAGCAGCTCGGGACTAGCGTTGAAAGAGACCCAGTACTTC. Residues: CASSSGLALKETQYF.

The J gene is TRBJ2-7, the V gene TRBV6-2 or TRBV6-3; 9 bases agree with TRBD1. The germline gives CDR1 MNHEY, CDR2 SVGEGT. Losses at the gene ends were 5 bases for V and 6 bases for J; bases not matched to a gene: 5. The CDR3 extends over 13 amino acids. CDR3 bases: TGTGCCAGCAGTGGGACAGGGTCGACCGAGCAGTACTTC. It is translated as CASSGTGSTEQYF.